This passage covers 31 T cell receptor beta chains from one sample sequenced in a study of blood T cell repertoires in COVID-19. Libraries were prepared by immunoSEQ multiplex PCR; TCRdb keeps only in-frame clonotypes and omits some of them. Among roughly 200,000 clones listed, 90% were seen once. The sample taken for sequencing was peripheral blood. Receptors originate from a man between 45 and 60 years old with acute or convalescent COVID-19.

The CDR3 loop is CASSNTGGTSDEQFF. CDR3 in DNA: TGTGCCAGTAGTAATACAGGGGGGACTAGCGATGAGCAGTTCTTC. V and J are TRBV19 and TRBJ2-1; 10 bases align to TRBD2. Germline CDR1 LNHDA, CDR2 SQIVND (reference sequence). The V and J ends lost 4 bases and 8 bases, in that order; junction bases with no gene match: 8. CDR3 size: 15 residues.

The rearrangement uses TRBV7-9 and TRBJ2-1; maybe TRBD1 (7 bases). V lost 4 bases and J lost 0, with 10 bases in between. Germline V gives CDR1 SEHNR, CDR2 FQNEAQ (reference sequence). CDR3 length equals 15 residues. CDR3 loop: CASSWQGGSYNEQFF. The CDR3, as DNA: TGTGCCAGCAGCTGGCAGGGGGGCTCCTACAATGAGCAGTTCTTC.

This chain joins TRBV18 and TRBJ1-5; the match to TRBD1 covers 9 bases. This CDR3 is 16 amino acids long. With V trimmed by 3 bases and J by 1 base, 4 bases remained unmatched. Germline CDR1 reads KGHSH; CDR2 reads LQKENI. CDR3 residues: CASSPGTGLSNQPQHF. Written as DNA, the CDR3 is TGTGCCAGCTCACCCGGGACAGGGTTGAGCAATCAGCCCCAGCATTTT.

The chain combines TRBV18 with TRBJ2-5; D might be TRBD1 (6 bases). Trimming stripped 3 bases from V and 3 bases from J, with 20 bases between. CDR3 size: 17 residues. Germline assignment: CDR1 KGHSH and CDR2 LQKENI. The CDR3 nucleotides are TGTGCCAGCTCACCTCAGACAGGTAGAGGTGGGAAAGAGACCCAGTACTTC. The encoded protein is CASSPQTGRGGKETQYF.

The chain couples TRBV12-3 or TRBV12-4 to TRBJ2-5; TRBD2 is a possible D gene (5 bases). Trimming shortened V by 6 bases and J by 4 bases, and 12 bases separated the two germline ends. The CDR3 runs 13 residues. The CDR3 loop is CASSPDYGETQYF. The CDR3 bases are TGTGCCAGCAGCCCAGACTACGGAGAGACCCAGTACTTC.

The V and J genes are TRBV4-2 and TRBJ2-4; TRBD2 is a possible D gene (6 bases). From germline, CDR1 is LGHNA and CDR2 YNFKEQ. The CDR3 runs 20 residues. Between the trimmed V and J ends, which lost 0 bases and 0 bases, there was a span of 21 bases. As DNA, the CDR3 is TGTGCCAGCAGCCAAGATTTCGCGGCGGGCGGGGTACTAGCCAAAAACATTCAGTACTTC. Its protein is CASSQDFAAGGVLAKNIQYF.

This clone has only one observation. The chain uses TRBV7-2 and TRBJ2-1; 11 bases line up with TRBD2. Germline V lookup: CDR1 SGHTA, CDR2 FQGNSA. V was pared by 6 bases and J by 1 base, with 5 bases of the junction left unmatched. The CDR3 runs 16 residues. The CDR3 region has the DNA TGTGCCAGCAGTGCTAGCGGGGGGACTTCCTACAATGAGCAGTTCTTC. Translated: CASSASGGTSYNEQFF.

This chain connects TRBV5-1 to TRBJ2-5; perhaps TRBD1 as D (6 bases). V was clipped by 4 bases and J by 2 bases, with 12 bases between them. CDR1 and CDR2 from the germline V gene are SGHRS and YFSETQ. CDR3 size: 14 residues. CDR3 sequence reads: CASSQDRRQETQYF. Written as DNA, the CDR3 is TGCGCCAGCAGCCAAGACAGGAGACAAGAGACCCAGTACTTC. Supplemented by reference TRBV5-1 and TRBJ2-5, the full variable domain reads KAGVTQTPRYLIKTRGQQVTLSCSPISGHRSVSWYQQTPGQGLQFLFEYFSETQRNKGNFPGRFSGRQFSNSRSEMNVSTLELGDSALYLCASSQDRRQETQYFGPGTRLLVL.

This clone was seen more than once but under ten times. The J gene is TRBJ2-4, the V gene TRBV7-2; possibly TRBD2 for D (6 bases). Deletions cut 1 base from V and 1 base from J, with 11 bases between. Germline V gives CDR1 SGHTA, CDR2 FQGNSA. The CDR3 is 16 amino acids. The CDR3 protein is CASSLGPGGAKNIQYF. In DNA form, the CDR3 reads TGTGCCAGCAGCTTAGGGCCCGGGGGTGCCAAAAACATTCAGTACTTC.

The chain is built from TRBV27 and TRBJ1-2, with 9 bases aligning to TRBD1. The CDR3 length is 12 residues. Unmatched junction bases numbered 5, after V lost 7 bases and J lost 8 bases. CDR1 and CDR2 (germline): MNHEY, SMNVEV (reference sequence). The CDR3 is CASTSGTGGYTF. The CDR3 bases are TGTGCCAGCACGAGCGGGACAGGGGGCTACACCTTC.

This clone was detected once. The CDR3 reads CASSPDRGNSPLHF. CDR3 in DNA: TGTGCCAGCAGCCCGGACAGGGGTAATTCACCCCTCCACTTT. This chain joins TRBV28 and TRBJ1-6; TRBD1 matches at 9 bases. V was clipped by 6 bases and J by 6 bases; unmatched bases: 3. This CDR3 is built from 14 residues. Germline CDR1 and CDR2: MDHEN and SYDVKM.

The chain couples TRBV5-4 to TRBJ2-4, with 12 bases fitting TRBD2. This CDR3 spans 17 amino acids. V gave up 2 bases and J gave up 5 bases; unmatched junction bases: 8. CDR1 is SGHNT and CDR2 is YYREEE in the germline V gene (reference sequence). The CDR3 loop is CASSFPSGGASENIQYF. DNA for the CDR3: TGTGCCAGCAGCTTTCCTAGCGGGGGGGCAAGTGAAAACATTCAGTACTTC. The full variable domain, with the rest looked up from reference TRBV5-4 and TRBJ2-4, is ETGVTQSPTHLIKTRGQQVTLRCSSQSGHNTVSWYQQALGQGPQFIFQYYREEENGRGNFPPRFSGLQFPNYSSELNVNALELDDSALYLCASSFPSGGASENIQYFGAGTRLSVL.

The sample holds one count of this clone. The J gene is TRBJ2-3, the V gene TRBV28; weak D call: TRBD2 (5 bases). The germline CDR1 and CDR2 sequences are MDHEN and SYDVKM. The CDR3 spans 16 residues. With 2 bases removed from V and 2 bases from J, the gap between germline ends came to 14 bases. The chain's CDR3 is CASSLPGSRDTDTQYF. The CDR3 bases are TGTGCCAGCAGTTTACCGGGGTCGAGGGACACAGATACGCAGTATTTT.

In DNA form, the CDR3 reads TGTGCCATGGATTCGGGTGAGGGCACTGAAGCTTTCTTT. Translation: CAMDSGEGTEAFF. This chain uses TRBV28 with TRBJ1-1; D gene uncertain. The V gene's germline CDR1 is MDHEN and CDR2 SYDVKM. V lost 10 bases and J 4 bases, leaving 16 bases between the germline ends. This CDR3 has 13 residues.

The chain is built from TRBV10-3 and TRBJ2-6; TRBD1 might be the D (7 bases). CDR1 ENHRY and CDR2 SYGVKD come from the germline V gene. CDR3 size: 18 residues. Trimming shortened V by 6 bases and J by 0 bases, and 18 bases separated the two germline ends. The CDR3 is CAIREGQPTLSGANVLTF. CDR3 DNA: TGTGCCATCAGGGAGGGACAGCCGACCCTCTCTGGGGCCAACGTCCTGACTTTC.

The chain combines TRBV5-4 with TRBJ2-3; 9 nucleotides align to TRBD2. CDR3 size: 17 residues. Germline values: CDR1 SGHNT, CDR2 YYREEE (reference sequence). V trimming: 0 bases; J trimming: 6 bases; junction bases outside the gene matches: 11. DNA of the CDR3: TGTGCCAGCAGCTTGGACACCTTAGCGGGAGCGGGGGATACGCAGTATTTT. Translated: CASSLDTLAGAGDTQYF.

In regard to this clone: The junction departs from germline at one end; a sequencing error may be responsible. The CDR3 DNA follows: TGTGCCAGCAGTTTAGCGCCCCAGGGTCAGGGTTTT. The encoded protein is CASSLAPQGQGF. The chain employs TRBV12-3 or TRBV12-4 and TRBJ2-3, with D perhaps matching TRBD1 (5 bases). CDR3 length equals 12 residues.

V is TRBV3-1 (or the pseudogene TRBV3-2) and J is TRBJ1-2; 7 bases fit TRBD1. The germline CDR1 and CDR2 sequences are LGHDT and YNNKEL (reference sequence). With V trimmed by 5 bases and J by 4 bases, 7 bases remained unmatched. The CDR3 is 14 amino acids. CDR3 sequence reads: CASSGDSSGYGYTF. The CDR3 DNA sequence: TGTGCCAGCAGCGGGGACAGTTCGGGCTATGGCTACACCTTC.

The V call is TRBV19, the J call TRBJ2-1; TRBD2 is a possible D gene (6 bases). The V gene lost 3 bases and the J gene lost 9 bases, with 15 bases spanning the gap. The length of the CDR3 is 14 residues. The V gene's germline CDR1 is LNHDA and CDR2 SQIVND (reference sequence). CDR3 amino acids: CASSISGEVGEQFF. DNA for the CDR3: TGTGCCAGTAGTATTTCGGGGGAGGTTGGTGAGCAGTTCTTC.

This chain uses TRBV3-1 (or the pseudogene TRBV3-2) with TRBJ1-1, with unresolved D. Per the germline V gene, CDR1 is LGHDT and CDR2 is YNNKEL (reference sequence). The CDR3 has 14 residues. V dropped 5 bases and J dropped 0 bases, with 10 bases sitting between them. The DNA of the CDR3 is TGTGCCAGCAGCACTCGGGGTCTGAACACTGAAGCTTTCTTT. Its translation is CASSTRGLNTEAFF.

V usage is TRBV6-1 and J usage is TRBJ2-3, with 12 bases that match TRBD2. The CDR3 loop spans 16 amino acids. The germline V gene has CDR1 MNHNS and CDR2 SASEGT. Losses at the gene ends were 2 bases for V and 3 bases for J; bases not matched to a gene: 3. In DNA, the CDR3 is TGTGCCAGCAGTGAACTAGCGGGGGGGAGAACAGATACGCAGTATTTT. Protein: CASSELAGGRTDTQYF.

V gene TRBV9 combines with J gene TRBJ2-5; 9 bases fit TRBD2. The CDR3 is 15 residues long. Trimming took 2 bases from V and 5 from J; bases not matched to a gene: 7. CDR1 SGDLS and CDR2 YYNGEE come from the germline V gene. CDR3 sequence: CASSVLAGEGETQYF. CDR3 in DNA: TGTGCCAGCAGCGTCTTAGCGGGAGAGGGGGAGACCCAGTACTTC.

The chain couples TRBV21-1 to TRBJ1-5. TRBV21-1 counts as a pseudogene. The CDR3 totals 14 residues. CDR3 protein: CASTGLSSNQPQHF. The CDR3 coding sequence is TGTGCCAGCACAGGACTGAGTAGCAATCAGCCCCAGCATTTT.

The genes are TRBV5-4 and TRBJ2-1; 7 nucleotides match TRBD1. This CDR3 spans 14 amino acids. Germline CDR1 SGHNT, CDR2 YYREEE (reference sequence). V dropped 2 bases and J dropped 3; count of bases not matched to a gene: 2. The CDR3 coding sequence is TGTGCCAGCAGCTTTCAGGGGGTCTACAATGAGCAGTTCTTC. It codes for CASSFQGVYNEQFF.

The chain recombines TRBV6-5 with TRBJ2-1; the match to TRBD2 covers 7 bases. Germline V gene sequence: CDR1 MNHEY, CDR2 SVGAGI. The V gene end was trimmed by 5 bases and the J gene end by 9 bases; junction bases not matched to a gene: 4. CDR3 length: 12 residues. The CDR3 loop is CASSNRGVEQFF. The CDR3 DNA follows: TGTGCCAGCAGTAACCGGGGGGTTGAGCAGTTCTTC.

In this sample, this clone turned up once. The chain uses TRBV6-5 and TRBJ2-3; tentative D call: TRBD2 (6 bases). The CDR3 is 14 amino acids. V was shortened by 6 bases and J by 6 bases, with 16 bases between the two germline ends. Germline V gene lookup returns CDR1 MNHEY and CDR2 SVGAGI. The CDR3 protein is CASSLAYREDTQYF. The CDR3 nucleotides are TGTGCCAGCAGCCTAGCATACCGGGAGGATACGCAGTATTTT.

This clone appeared a few times. The chain combines TRBV9 with TRBJ2-2, with D maybe TRBD2 (6 bases). The CDR3 sequence is 16 residues long. V shed 2 bases and J shed 5 bases, with 16 bases lying between them. Looked up from germline, CDR1 is SGDLS and CDR2 is YYNGEE. This CDR3 is CASSVEGLATTGELFF. The CDR3 DNA reads TGTGCCAGCAGCGTCGAGGGGCTAGCGACGACCGGGGAGCTGTTTTTT.

The gene calls are TRBV3-1 (or the pseudogene TRBV3-2) and TRBJ2-1; TRBD1 matches 7 bases. J gave up 8 bases and V 4 bases, and 14 bases lay outside the gene matches. CDR1 LGHDT and CDR2 YNNKEL come from the germline V gene (reference sequence). The CDR3 spans 16 residues. CDR3 DNA sequence: TGTGCCAGCAGCCCCCGGACAGGCCTTTTGGGTTATGAGCAGTTCTTC. Residues: CASSPRTGLLGYEQFF.

The rearrangement links TRBV4-1 to TRBJ2-3; 9 bases map to TRBD2. With 0 bases clipped from V and 1 base from J, the junction kept 8 bases outside the gene matches. Germline values: CDR1 MGHRA, CDR2 YSYEKL. The CDR3 is 18 amino acids. The CDR3 spells CASSQERLVAGGTDTQYF. The CDR3 region has the DNA TGCGCCAGCAGCCAAGAAAGGCTTGTAGCGGGAGGCACAGATACGCAGTATTTT.

A single count supports this clone. The chain combines TRBV10-3 with TRBJ2-7; D possibly corresponds to TRBD2 (6 bases). Germline-derived CDR1 and CDR2 are ENHRY and SYGVKD. The V gene lost 7 bases and the J gene lost 3 bases, with 10 bases spanning the gap. CDR3 length equals 12 residues. CDR3 coding DNA: TGTGCCATCACCGGGGGAGGCTACGAGCAGTACTTC. Translation: CAITGGGYEQYF.

This sequence joins TRBV5-1 and TRBJ2-5; possible D gene TRBD2, 6 bases. The germline V gene has CDR1 SGHRS and CDR2 YFSETQ. The V end was cut by 0 bases, the J end by 5 bases, with 14 bases between. The CDR3 runs 15 residues. The DNA for the CDR3 is TGCGCCAGCAGCTTGGCTCCCGGGGGAACGGAGACCCAGTACTTC. Its protein is CASSLAPGGTETQYF.